These T cell receptor beta chains were read from a single sample in a study of glioma-infiltrating T cells. Using its own MiXCR run on the multiplex PCR reads, TCRdb lists one record per CDR3 protein. The sample contains some 160,000 distinct CDR3 sequences, around 42% of which appear only once. The source material was glioma tissue, nonneoplastic brain tissue, or PBMCs (not recorded which). The receptors were sampled from a human donor with low-grade glioma or glioblastoma, undergoing nonglioma brain surgery, or in good health (not recorded which). CDR3s include the opening cysteine and the closing phenylalanine or tryptophan. Each record gives: J gene, D gene, V gene, clone size, CDR3 protein, CDR3 DNA. A D gene is named only where the DNA matches it firmly. Size values are once, few and many counts, or a class for expanded clones, and some rows have none.

>TRBJ2-5|NA|TRBV15|many
CATSRDIAAQETQYF
TGTGCCACCAGCAGAGATATAGCGGCACAAGAGACCCAGTACTTC
>TRBJ2-7|NA|TRBV10-2|few
CASSESGREQYF
TGCGCCAGCAGTGAGTCTGGGAGGGAGCAGTACTTC
>TRBJ1-5|NA|TRBV10-3|NA
CAISESTDSNQPQHF
TGTGCCATCAGTGAGTCCACAGATAGCAATCAGCCCCAGCATTTT
>TRBJ2-3|TRBD1|TRBV19|once
CASSLGQAGDTQYF
TGTGCCAGTAGTCTCGGACAGGCTGGAGATACGCAGTATTTT
>TRBJ2-7|NA|TRBV7-9|NA
CASSPAEQYF
TGTGCCAGCAGCCCGGCCGAGCAGTACTTC
>TRBJ1-6|NA|TRBV29-1|few
CSVRQDTDSPLHF
TGCAGCGTTCGACAGGACACAGATTCACCCCTCCACTTT
>TRBJ2-1|TRBD2|TRBV5-1|NA
CASRGSGTNRNEQFF
TGCGCCAGCAGAGGTAGCGGGACGAACCGCAATGAGCAGTTCTTC
>TRBJ2-7|TRBD1|TRBV18|NA
CASSPQGTGSYKQYF
TGTGCCAGCTCACCACAAGGGACAGGGTCGTACAAGCAGTACTTC
>TRBJ2-2|TRBD2|TRBV27|many
CASSFGGRDTGELFF
TGTGCCAGCAGTTTTGGCGGGAGGGATACCGGGGAGCTGTTTTTT
>TRBJ2-1|NA|TRBV7-6|many
CASSLRQYNEQFF
TGTGCCAGCAGCTTAAGGCAATACAATGAGCAGTTCTTC
>TRBJ2-5|NA|TRBV20-1|many
CSARDPRPQETQYF
TGCAGTGCTAGAGATCCCAGGCCCCAAGAGACCCAGTACTTC
>TRBJ2-1|NA|TRBV3-1|many
CASSQVSSAYNEQFF
TGTGCCAGCAGCCAAGTCTCCTCCGCTTACAATGAGCAGTTCTTC
>TRBJ1-5|NA|TRBV5-1|NA
CASSRDVNQPQHF
TGCGCCAGCAGCCGGGACGTCAATCAGCCCCAGCATTTT
>TRBJ1-2|NA|TRBV20-1|NA
CSAYPGRGTYGYTF
TGCAGTGCCTACCCGGGACGTGGAACATATGGCTACACCTTC
>TRBJ2-7|NA|TRBV27|many
CASSSSNRDEQYF
TGTGCCAGCAGTTCGAGCAACAGAGACGAGCAGTACTTC
>TRBJ2-2|NA|TRBV5-4|few
CASSPTERPTGELFF
TGTGCCAGCAGCCCAACAGAGCGGCCCACCGGGGAGCTGTTTTTT
>TRBJ2-1|NA|TRBV28|many
CASSRRGSNEQFF
TGTGCCAGCAGTCGTAGGGGAAGCAATGAGCAGTTCTTC
>TRBJ2-3|NA|TRBV20-1|many
CSALIITDTQYF
TGCAGTGCTCTGATTATCACAGATACGCAGTATTTT
>TRBJ2-1|NA|TRBV20-1|many
CSASKPGEPYNEQFF
TGCAGTGCTAGTAAGCCGGGAGAACCCTACAATGAGCAGTTCTTC
>TRBJ2-1|NA|TRBV10-3|many
CAISESLPGTPNEQFF
TGTGCCATCAGTGAGTCTCTTCCCGGGACTCCGAATGAGCAGTTCTTC
>TRBJ2-4|TRBD2|TRBV28|NA
CASSLPTSTSGSSGVTKNIQYF
TGTGCCAGCAGTTTACCGACGTCCACTAGCGGGAGTAGCGGGGTAACCAAAAACATTCAGTACTTC
>TRBJ1-5|NA|TRBV28|many
CASSFMGTQPQHF
TGTGCCAGCAGTTTTATGGGGACTCAGCCCCAGCATTTT
>TRBJ2-1|TRBD2|TRBV3-1|NA
CASSAPRRENLNEQFF
TGCGCCAGCAGCGCGCCGCGGCGGGAGAACTTGAATGAGCAGTTCTTC
>TRBJ2-3|NA|TRBV12-3/TRBV12-4|NA
CASSLGGPTDTQYF
TGTGCCAGCAGTTTAGGGGGGCCCACAGATACGCAGTATTTT
>TRBJ2-1|NA|TRBV24-1|NA
CATSDLGSPTYNEKFF
TGTGCCACCAGTGATTTGGGGAGTCCGACCTACAATGAGAAGTTCTTC
>TRBJ2-1|NA|TRBV28|many
CASSSRPREQFF
TGTGCCAGCAGTTCCCGACCCCGTGAGCAGTTCTTC
>TRBJ2-5|NA|TRBV20-1|many
CSARSPGEETQYF
TGCAGTGCCAGGAGTCCAGGGGAAGAGACCCAGTACTTC